This T cell receptor (beta chain) was recorded in a study of blood T cell repertoires in COVID-19. The assay was immunoSEQ multiplex PCR, and TCRdb's table has in-frame clones only and misses some. The sample yields 39,000 or so clones, 80% to 90% seen once. Trimming shortened V by 0 bases and J by 1 base, and 9 bases separated the two germline ends. The germline CDR1 and CDR2 sequences are LNHNV and YYDKDF (reference sequence). This CDR3 region has 16 residues. Sequencing was done on a sample of peripheral blood. The chain carries TRBV15 and TRBJ2-2; weak D call: TRBD1 (5 bases). This receptor was obtained from a human donor in a cohort sampled during active COVID-19. The CDR3 here is CATSREGQGNTGELFF. CDR3 nucleotide sequence: TGTGCCACCAGCAGAGAAGGCCAGGGGAACACCGGGGAGCTGTTTTTT.